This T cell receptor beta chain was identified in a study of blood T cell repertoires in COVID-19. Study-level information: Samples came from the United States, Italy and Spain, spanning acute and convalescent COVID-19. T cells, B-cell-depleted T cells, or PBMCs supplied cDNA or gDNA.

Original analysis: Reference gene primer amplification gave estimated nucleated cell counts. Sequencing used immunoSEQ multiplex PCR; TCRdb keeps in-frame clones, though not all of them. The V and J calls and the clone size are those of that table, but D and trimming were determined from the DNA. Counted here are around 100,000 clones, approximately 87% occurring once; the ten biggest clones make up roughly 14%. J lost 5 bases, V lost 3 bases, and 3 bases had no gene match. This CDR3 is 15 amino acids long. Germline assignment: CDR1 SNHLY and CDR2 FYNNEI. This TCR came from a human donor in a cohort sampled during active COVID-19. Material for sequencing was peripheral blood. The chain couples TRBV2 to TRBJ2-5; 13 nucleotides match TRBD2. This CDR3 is CASSDRTSGGETQYF. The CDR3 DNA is TGTGCCAGCAGTGACCGGACTAGCGGGGGTGAGACCCAGTACTTC.